Each of the 24 T cell receptor beta chains below was sequenced from the same sample in a study of persistence of HIV-infected CD4 T cells. Nonspecific anti-CD3/anti-CD28 bead stimulation represents the broad CD4+ T cell repertoire. Sorting of responding CD4+ T cells relied on upregulated CD40 ligand together with CD69. This was the immunoSEQ version 4 assay in survey mode. The assay was immunoSEQ multiplex PCR, and TCRdb's table has in-frame clones only and misses some. The sample comprises over 35,000 clones, more than 80% of which are singletons, and around 0.92% rests with the top ten. Their antigens remain unidentified. The sequences come from CD4+ T cells sorted from PBMCs after approximately 19-hour stimulation, collected from a patient who received antiretroviral therapy. Every receptor here comes from an adult man with HIV who was CMV-seropositive.

This chain links TRBV6-6 with TRBJ1-2; D might be TRBD1 (6 bases). Germline V gene lookup returns CDR1 MNHNY and CDR2 SVGAGI (reference sequence). The CDR3 is 14 amino acids. The V gene lost 0 bases and the J gene lost 6 bases, with 11 bases spanning the gap. CDR3 in DNA: TGTGCCAGCAGTTACTCTGACAGGATTAATGGCTACACCTTC. Translating gives CASSYSDRINGYTF.

The gene calls are TRBV28 and TRBJ2-1; 9 nucleotides align to TRBD2. V shed 7 bases and J 6 bases; nucleotides not matched to a gene: 10. Germline values: CDR1 MDHEN, CDR2 SYDVKM. The CDR3 loop spans 15 amino acids. The CDR3 spells CASIDLAGLVNEQFF. In DNA form, the CDR3 reads TGTGCCAGCATCGATCTAGCGGGGCTAGTCAATGAGCAGTTCTTC.

This chain joins TRBV5-5 and TRBJ2-3; 10 bases align to TRBD2. This CDR3 comprises 16 residues. V shed 2 bases and J 1 base; nucleotides not matched to a gene: 4. The germline V gene has CDR1 SGHKS and CDR2 YYEKEE (reference sequence). DNA of the CDR3: TGTGCCAGCAGCTTTCCTGGGACTAGCGGCACAGATACGCAGTATTTT. This gives the protein CASSFPGTSGTDTQYF.

Concerning this clone: This CDR3 is also generated by other DNA sequences in the sample. The chain couples TRBV6-5 to TRBJ1-1, with TRBD1 matching over 9 bases. Germline assignment: CDR1 MNHEY and CDR2 SVGAGI. The CDR3 is made up of 14 amino acids. V was pared by 8 bases and J by 2 bases, with 6 bases of the junction left unmatched. CDR3 in amino acids: CASRRDRENTEAFF. In nucleotides, the CDR3 is TGTGCCAGCCGCCGGGACAGGGAAAACACTGAAGCTTTCTTT.

As concerns this clone: Germline and junction disagree at one end, which may indicate a read error. The chain couples TRBV7-9 to TRBJ1-6, with TRBD1 matching 7 bases. The CDR3 has 16 amino acids. CDR1 is SEHNR and CDR2 is FQNEAQ in the germline V gene (reference sequence). Here the CDR3 reads CASSKQGSSFNSPLHF. DNA of the CDR3: TGTGCCAGCAGCAAACAGGGGTCCTCCTTTAATTCACCCCTCCACTTT.

This rearrangement joins TRBV3-1 (or the pseudogene TRBV3-2) to TRBJ1-1; 9 nucleotides line up with TRBD1. CDR3 length: 13 residues. Looked up from germline, CDR1 is LGHDT and CDR2 is YNNKEL (reference sequence). V lost 5 bases and J lost 8; bases outside the gene matches: 6. For the CDR3, the DNA is TGTGCCAGCAGCTTATCGGACAGGGGAGAAGCTTTCTTT. It translates to CASSLSDRGEAFF.

CDR3 in amino acids: CASSPTETNTGELFF. As DNA, the CDR3 is TGTGCCAGCAGTCCAACTGAAACGAACACCGGGGAGCTGTTTTTT. V usage is TRBV6-5 and J usage is TRBJ2-2; D ambiguous. The CDR3 extends over 15 amino acids. CDR1 MNHEY and CDR2 SVGAGI come from the germline V gene. The ends were cut back, 5 bases at V and 0 bases at J, with 10 bases in the middle.

CDR3 in DNA: TGTGCCAGCAGCCCAGAAAGGGTACGGTCCCAGCATTTT. The encoded protein is CASSPERVRSQHF. This rearrangement joins TRBV9 to TRBJ1-5; D is undetermined. Per germline, CDR1 SGDLS and CDR2 YYNGEE. V lost 4 bases, J lost 11 bases, and 16 bases lay in between. The CDR3 covers 13 residues.

The CDR3 reads CASSSPEEDSDGELFF. The CDR3 DNA reads TGTGCCAGCAGTTCCCCAGAGGAGGACTCGGACGGGGAGCTGTTTTTT. The V gene is TRBV27, the J gene TRBJ2-2; D is perhaps TRBD2 (5 bases). The CDR3 contains 16 residues. Germline lookup yields CDR1 MNHEY and CDR2 SMNVEV (reference sequence). Trimming cost V 4 bases and J 7 bases, with 19 bases left between them.

This clone was seen only once. The chain uses TRBV4-2 and TRBJ2-3; D is unclear. Germline CDR1 is LGHNA and CDR2 is YNFKEQ. Trimming cost V 4 bases and J 4 bases, with 18 bases left between them. The CDR3 spans 16 residues. The chain's CDR3 is CASSRAAGGLADTQYF. In DNA form, the CDR3 reads TGTGCCAGCAGCCGCGCGGCAGGTGGCCTCGCAGATACGCAGTATTTT.

This chain joins TRBV2 and TRBJ1-5; the D is unclear. The CDR3 covers 13 residues. V lost 2 bases to trimming and J lost 5 bases, with 7 bases between them. The V gene's germline CDR1 is SNHLY and CDR2 FYNNEI. The CDR3 region is CASSETEYQPQHF. CDR3 DNA sequence: TGTGCCAGCAGTGAAACGGAATATCAGCCCCAGCATTTT.

This clone was seen just once. The genes are TRBV28 and TRBJ1-2; D is ambiguous. Trimming stripped 7 bases from V and 4 bases from J, with 10 bases between. The CDR3 loop spans 12 amino acids. Germline V gene sequence: CDR1 MDHEN, CDR2 SYDVKM. The CDR3 here is CASTRTAYGYTF. For the CDR3, the DNA is TGTGCCAGCACTCGGACGGCCTATGGCTACACCTTC.

CDR3 DNA sequence: TGCGCCAGCAGCTTGAGCCTAGCGGGGGGCCTAGCTGAGCAGTTCTTC. Its translation is CASSLSLAGGLAEQFF. The gene calls are TRBV5-1 and TRBJ2-1; 11 bases agree with TRBD2. Trimming removed 1 base from V and 9 bases from J; junction bases left unmatched: 9. CDR3 length: 16 residues. Looked up from germline, CDR1 is SGHRS and CDR2 is YFSETQ.

The chain has TRBV7-9 and TRBJ1-4, with D maybe TRBD1 (5 bases). The CDR3 length is 14 residues. Germline loops: CDR1 SEHNR, CDR2 FQNEAQ (reference sequence). V lost 5 bases, J lost 5 bases, and 12 bases lay in between. The CDR3 region is CASSPGTGNEKLFF. CDR3 nucleotides: TGTGCCAGCAGCCCAGGGACCGGAAATGAAAAACTGTTTTTT.

The V and J genes are TRBV6-5 and TRBJ2-1, with 10 bases that match TRBD2. This CDR3 region has 15 residues. Germline V gives CDR1 MNHEY, CDR2 SVGAGI. Unmatched junction bases numbered 6, after V lost 2 bases and J lost 8 bases. CDR3 DNA sequence: TGTGCCAGCAGTTACGGGAGCGGGGGGGCGTATGAGCAGTTCTTC. Its translation is CASSYGSGGAYEQFF.

The genes are TRBV7-6 and TRBJ2-3; 12 positions agree with TRBD2. CDR1 and CDR2 from the germline V gene are SGHVS and FNYEAQ. The CDR3 is 14 residues long. The ends lost 5 bases at V and 9 bases at J; junction bases unmatched: 6. CDR3 DNA: TGTGCCAGCAGCCAGGCGGGGACTAGCGGGACGCAGTATTTT. Its protein product is CASSQAGTSGTQYF.

V usage is TRBV6-5 and J usage is TRBJ1-1, with D uncertain. Germline V gives CDR1 MNHEY, CDR2 SVGAGI. Deletions cut 6 bases from V and 4 bases from J, with 6 bases between. This CDR3 spans 11 amino acids. CDR3 DNA sequence: TGTGCCAGCAGCGGACCCACTGAAGCTTTCTTT. Amino acid sequence: CASSGPTEAFF.

This chain joins TRBV28 and TRBJ1-3; the D is unclear. CDR3 length equals 15 residues. V lost 5 bases to trimming and J lost 0 bases, with 11 bases between them. The germline V gene has CDR1 MDHEN and CDR2 SYDVKM. CDR3 coding DNA: TGTGCCAGCAGTCTGCAACTGGTCTCTGGAAACACCATATATTTT. It codes for CASSLQLVSGNTIYF.

This sequence joins TRBV6-5 and TRBJ1-1, with unresolved D. Trimming took 7 bases from V and 2 from J, leaving 11 bases between them. Germline CDR1 MNHEY, CDR2 SVGAGI. This CDR3 has 13 amino acids. The CDR3 nucleotides are TGTGCCAGCACCCGCGCCCTAAACACTGAAGCTTTCTTT. It codes for CASTRALNTEAFF.

The rearrangement links TRBV7-9 to TRBJ1-2, with D perhaps matching TRBD1 (6 bases). V dropped 3 bases and J dropped 2 bases, with 16 bases sitting between them. From germline, CDR1 is SEHNR and CDR2 FQNEAQ (reference sequence). The CDR3 runs to 16 residues. The CDR3 sequence: CASSFPWDIANYGYTF. The DNA of the CDR3 is TGTGCCAGCAGCTTTCCCTGGGACATCGCGAACTATGGCTACACCTTC. Full variable domain (missing parts from reference TRBV7-9 and TRBJ1-2): DTGVSQNPRHKITKRGQNVTFRCDPISEHNRLYWYRQTLGQGPEFLTYFQNEAQLEKSRLLSDRFSAERPKGSFSTLEIQRTEQGDSAMYLCASSFPWDIANYGYTFGSGTRLTVV.

The chain is built from TRBV28 and TRBJ1-2; the match to TRBD1 covers 12 bases. The CDR3 extends over 15 amino acids. CDR1 and CDR2 (germline): MDHEN, SYDVKM. With 4 bases clipped from V and 8 bases from J, the junction kept 8 bases outside the gene matches. This CDR3 reads CASSSGQGASRGYTF. For the CDR3, the DNA is TGTGCCAGCAGTTCGGGACAGGGGGCCTCTCGCGGCTACACCTTC.

The chain is built from TRBV12-3 or TRBV12-4 and TRBJ2-3; D is unresolved. The CDR3 is 12 amino acids. V gave up 2 bases and J gave up 0 bases, with 0 bases separating them. CDR3 sequence: CASSLSTDTQYF. The DNA of the CDR3 is TGTGCCAGCAGTTTAAGCACAGATACGCAGTATTTT.

This chain uses TRBV5-1 with TRBJ2-7; TRBD1 is a possible D gene (5 bases). The V and J ends lost 0 bases and 3 bases respectively, with 10 bases between them. CDR3 size: 14 residues. Germline lookup yields CDR1 SGHRS and CDR2 YFSETQ. CDR3: CASSLEQADYEQYF. The DNA of the CDR3 is TGCGCCAGCAGCTTGGAACAGGCCGACTACGAGCAGTACTTC. Full variable domain (missing parts from reference TRBV5-1 and TRBJ2-7): KAGVTQTPRYLIKTRGQQVTLSCSPISGHRSVSWYQQTPGQGLQFLFEYFSETQRNKGNFPGRFSGRQFSNSRSEMNVSTLELGDSALYLCASSLEQADYEQYFGPGTRLTVT.

This clone was seen a single time. CDR3 loop: CASSLRLGGDGTQYF. As DNA, the CDR3 is TGCGCCAGCAGCTTGAGGTTAGGGGGCGATGGGACCCAGTACTTC. The rearrangement uses TRBV5-1 and TRBJ2-5, with 7 bases aligning to TRBD1. The ends lost 1 base at V and 7 bases at J; junction bases unmatched: 10. Per the germline V gene, CDR1 is SGHRS and CDR2 is YFSETQ. This CDR3 contains 15 residues.